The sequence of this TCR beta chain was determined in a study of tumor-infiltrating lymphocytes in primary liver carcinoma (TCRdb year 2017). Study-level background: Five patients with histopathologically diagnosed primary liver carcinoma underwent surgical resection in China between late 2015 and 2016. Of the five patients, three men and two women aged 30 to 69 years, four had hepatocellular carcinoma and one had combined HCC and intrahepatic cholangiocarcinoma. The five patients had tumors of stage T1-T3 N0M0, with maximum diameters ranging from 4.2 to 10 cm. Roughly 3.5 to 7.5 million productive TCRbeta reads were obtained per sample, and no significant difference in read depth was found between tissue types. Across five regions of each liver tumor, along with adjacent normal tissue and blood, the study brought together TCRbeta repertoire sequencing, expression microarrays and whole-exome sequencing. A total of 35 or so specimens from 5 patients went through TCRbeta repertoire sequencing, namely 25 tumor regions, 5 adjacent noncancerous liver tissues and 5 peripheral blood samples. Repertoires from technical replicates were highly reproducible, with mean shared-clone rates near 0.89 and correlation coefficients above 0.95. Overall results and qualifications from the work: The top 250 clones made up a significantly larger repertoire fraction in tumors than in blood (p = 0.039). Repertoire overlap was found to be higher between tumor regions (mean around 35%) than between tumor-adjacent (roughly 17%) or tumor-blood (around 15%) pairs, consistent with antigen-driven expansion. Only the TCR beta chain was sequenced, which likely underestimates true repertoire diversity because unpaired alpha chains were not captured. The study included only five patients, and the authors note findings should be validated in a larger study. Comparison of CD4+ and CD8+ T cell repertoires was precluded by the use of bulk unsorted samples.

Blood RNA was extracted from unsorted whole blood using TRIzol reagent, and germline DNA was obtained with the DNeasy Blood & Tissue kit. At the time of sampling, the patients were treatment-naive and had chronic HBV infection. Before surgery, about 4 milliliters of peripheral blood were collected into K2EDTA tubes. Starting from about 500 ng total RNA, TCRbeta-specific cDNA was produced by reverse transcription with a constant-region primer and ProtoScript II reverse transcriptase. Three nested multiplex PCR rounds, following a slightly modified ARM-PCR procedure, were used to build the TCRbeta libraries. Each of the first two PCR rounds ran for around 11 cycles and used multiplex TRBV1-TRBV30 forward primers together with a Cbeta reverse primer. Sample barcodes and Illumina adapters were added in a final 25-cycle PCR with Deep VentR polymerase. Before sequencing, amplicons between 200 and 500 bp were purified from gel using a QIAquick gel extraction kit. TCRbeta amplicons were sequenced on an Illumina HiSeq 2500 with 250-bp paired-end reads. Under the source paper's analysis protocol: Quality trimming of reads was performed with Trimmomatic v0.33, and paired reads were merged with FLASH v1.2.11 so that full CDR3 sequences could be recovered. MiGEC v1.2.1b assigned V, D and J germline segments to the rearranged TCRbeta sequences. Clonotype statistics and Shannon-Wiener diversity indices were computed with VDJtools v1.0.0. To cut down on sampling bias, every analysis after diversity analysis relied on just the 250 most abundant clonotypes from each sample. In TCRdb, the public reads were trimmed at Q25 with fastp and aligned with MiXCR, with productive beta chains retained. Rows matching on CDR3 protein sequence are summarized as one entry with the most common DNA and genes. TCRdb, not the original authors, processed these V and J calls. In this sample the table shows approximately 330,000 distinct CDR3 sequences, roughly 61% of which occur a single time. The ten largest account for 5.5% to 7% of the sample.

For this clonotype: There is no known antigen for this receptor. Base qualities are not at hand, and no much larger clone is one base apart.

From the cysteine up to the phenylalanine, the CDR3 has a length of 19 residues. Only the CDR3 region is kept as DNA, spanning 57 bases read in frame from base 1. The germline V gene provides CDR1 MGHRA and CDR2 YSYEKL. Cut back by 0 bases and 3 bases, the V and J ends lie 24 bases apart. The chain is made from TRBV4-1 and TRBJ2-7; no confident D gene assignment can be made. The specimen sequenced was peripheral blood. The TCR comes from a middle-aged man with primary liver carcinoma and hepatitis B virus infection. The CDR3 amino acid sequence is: CASSQDSGTMHRRGYEQYF. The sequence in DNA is TGCGCCAGCAGCCAAGATTCGGGTACCATGCACAGACGAGGCTACGAGCAGTACTTC.